Here is one T cell receptor (beta chain) with its context. The antigen remains unidentified. Sequenced by immunoSEQ multiplex PCR; TCRdb stores in-frame clones only, minus some. The sample consists of about 51,000 clones, about 90% of them appearing once. This entry is derived from a study of T cell responses to AZD1222 COVID-19 vaccine. Study conclusions and caveats: No repertoire was sampled before or during the peak T cell response, only after it.

The CDR3 is 18 residues long. Trimming pared 1 base from V and 1 base from J, leaving 17 bases between. Germline V lookup: CDR1 PRHDT, CDR2 FYEKMQ (reference sequence). The chain uses TRBV13 and TRBJ2-1; a possible D gene is TRBD2 (6 bases). This sequence originates from an adult who received the AZD1222 COVID-19 vaccine. The sample in question was peripheral blood, obtained 28 days after the second AZD1222 dose. The CDR3: CASSLETGGFVSYNEQFF. CDR3 coding DNA: TGTGCCAGCAGCTTAGAGACTGGGGGGTTTGTATCCTACAATGAGCAGTTCTTC.